This T cell receptor (beta chain) was identified during a study of CD8+ T cells in alopecia areata. Study-level background: For 6 to 18 months, tofacitinib was taken, and 6 months off drug followed.

About this clone: Its antigen is not identified.

cDNA reverse transcribed from extracted RNA served as the sequencing template. Clones were read by immunoSEQ multiplex PCR, and TCRdb kept only the in-frame ones, dropping some. This table holds around 150,000 clones, roughly 82% found once. The treatment was: oral pan-JAK inhibitor, 5-10 mg twice daily. Using a FACSAria, the CD4+ and CD8+ T cells were sorted from the PBMCs. Germline V gene lookup returns CDR1 SQVTM and CDR2 ANQGSEA. The CDR3 spans 16 residues. Between the trimmed V and J ends, which lost 8 bases and 2 bases, there was a span of 23 bases. Study-level points and caveats: While patients received tofacitinib, many expanded lesional clones remained present in scalp and blood. Resident alphabeta T-cell populations of normal skin are likewise subject to sequencing in scalp samples.

The chain carries TRBV29-1 and TRBJ2-3, with D possibly being TRBD1 (5 bases). The source of this sequence is a human donor with alopecia areata. Sequenced material: CD8+ T cells sorted from blood, taken at week 4, from a patient treated with tofacitinib. CDR3 loop: CSICLQGMSATDTQYF. Written as DNA, the CDR3 is TGCAGCATTTGCTTGCAGGGAATGTCTGCCACAGATACGCAGTATTTT.